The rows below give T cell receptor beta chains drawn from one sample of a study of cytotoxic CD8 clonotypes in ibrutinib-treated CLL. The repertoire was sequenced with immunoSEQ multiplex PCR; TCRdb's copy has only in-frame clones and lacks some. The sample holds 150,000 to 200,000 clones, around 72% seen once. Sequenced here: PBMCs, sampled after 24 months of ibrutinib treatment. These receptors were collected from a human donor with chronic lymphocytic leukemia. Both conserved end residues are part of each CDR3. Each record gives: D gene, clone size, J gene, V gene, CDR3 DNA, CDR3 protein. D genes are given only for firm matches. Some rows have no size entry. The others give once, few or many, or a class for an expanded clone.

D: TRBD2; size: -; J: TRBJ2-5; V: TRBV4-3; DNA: TGCGCCAGCAGCCAAGATCTAGCGGGAGCAAGGGGTTGGGAGACCCAGTACTTC; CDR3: CASSQDLAGARGWETQYF
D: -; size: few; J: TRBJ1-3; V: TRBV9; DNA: TGTGCCAGCAGCGTATACTCTGGAAACACCATATATTTT; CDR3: CASSVYSGNTIYF
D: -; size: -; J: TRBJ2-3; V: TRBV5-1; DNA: TGCGCCAGCAGCTTGGATAGGGGGAGAGATACGCAGTATTTT; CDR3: CASSLDRGRDTQYF
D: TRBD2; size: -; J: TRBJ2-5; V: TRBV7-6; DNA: TGTGCCAGCAGCGAGCTAGCGGGAGAATCAGAGACCCAGTACTTC; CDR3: CASSELAGESETQYF
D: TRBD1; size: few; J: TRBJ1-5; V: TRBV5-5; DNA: TGTGCCAGCAGCTTCCAGGGGGATCTTCAGCCCCAGCATTTT; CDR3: CASSFQGDLQPQHF
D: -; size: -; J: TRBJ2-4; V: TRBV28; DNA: TGTGCCAGCAGTTCGGCCGGGTTTTTGGCAAAAAACATTCAGTACTTC; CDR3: CASSSAGFLAKNIQYF
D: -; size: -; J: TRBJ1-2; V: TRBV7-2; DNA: TGTGCCAGCAGCTTGGACAGAGCCTACACCTTC; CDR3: CASSLDRAYTF
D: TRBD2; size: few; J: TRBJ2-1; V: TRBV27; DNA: TGTGCCAGCAGTTTACGCGGGAGTGGCTACAATGAGCAGTTCTTC; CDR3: CASSLRGSGYNEQFF
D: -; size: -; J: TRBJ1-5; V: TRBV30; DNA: TGTGCCTGGAGTGTAAGCAATCAGCCCCAGCATTTT; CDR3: CAWSVSNQPQHF
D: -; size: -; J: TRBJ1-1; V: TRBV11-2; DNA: TGTGCCAGCAGCTTATCGGGTGGTGGGATGAACACTGAAGCTTTCTTT; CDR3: CASSLSGGGMNTEAFF
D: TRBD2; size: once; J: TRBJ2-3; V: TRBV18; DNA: TGTGCCAGCTCACCACCGAATCTAGCGGGACCGATCACAGATACGCAGTATTTT; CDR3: CASSPPNLAGPITDTQYF
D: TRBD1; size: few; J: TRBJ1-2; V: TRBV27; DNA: TGTGCCAGCAGTCCAGGGGGGCTGAACTATGGCTACACCTTC; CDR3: CASSPGGLNYGYTF
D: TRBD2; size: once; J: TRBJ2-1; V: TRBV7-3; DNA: TGTGCCAGCAGCTTAGCGGGAGGTAACAATGAGCAGTTCTTC; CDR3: CASSLAGGNNEQFF
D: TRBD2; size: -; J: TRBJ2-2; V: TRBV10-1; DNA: TGCGCCAGCTCGACTAGCGGGACGAACACCGGGGAGCTGTTTTTT; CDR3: CASSTSGTNTGELFF
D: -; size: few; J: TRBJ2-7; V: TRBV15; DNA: TGTGCCACCAGCAGAGATGAGGGGTACGAGCAGTACTTC; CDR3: CATSRDEGYEQYF
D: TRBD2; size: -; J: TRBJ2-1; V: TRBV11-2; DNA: TGTGCCAGCAGCTTAGATAGACTAGCGTTAGGCAATGAGCAGTTCTTC; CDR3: CASSLDRLALGNEQFF
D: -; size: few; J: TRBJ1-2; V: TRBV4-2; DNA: TGTGCCAGCAGCCGATCAGGGACTAACTATGGCTACACCTTC; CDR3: CASSRSGTNYGYTF
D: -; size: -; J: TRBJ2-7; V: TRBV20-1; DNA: TGCAGTGCTAGCCCAGCAGCCAAGCAGTACTTC; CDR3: CSASPAAKQYF
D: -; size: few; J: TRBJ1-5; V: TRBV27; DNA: TGTGCCAGCAGTTTAAAGGGGCGGGGCAATCAGCCCCAGCATTTT; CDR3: CASSLKGRGNQPQHF
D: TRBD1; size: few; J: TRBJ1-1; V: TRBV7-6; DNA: TGTGCCAGCAGCTTAGGCCAGGGGGTTACTGAAGCTTTCTTT; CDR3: CASSLGQGVTEAFF
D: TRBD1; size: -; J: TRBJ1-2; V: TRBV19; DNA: TGTGCCAGTAGTATCCGCGACAGGGGGCTGGGCACCTTC; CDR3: CASSIRDRGLGTF
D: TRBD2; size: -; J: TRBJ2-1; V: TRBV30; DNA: TGTGCCTGGGGGGGACTGGGGCTAGCGGGAGTCAATGAGCAGTTCTTC; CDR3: CAWGGLGLAGVNEQFF
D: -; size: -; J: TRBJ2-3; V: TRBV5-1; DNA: TGCGCCAGCAGCCGCCTCGGGGGAGGCACAGATACGCAGTATTTT; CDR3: CASSRLGGGTDTQYF
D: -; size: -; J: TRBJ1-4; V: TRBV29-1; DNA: TGCAGCGTTGAAGATTTGGTGGGGGGAGGTGAAAAACTGTTTTTT; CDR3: CSVEDLVGGGEKLFF
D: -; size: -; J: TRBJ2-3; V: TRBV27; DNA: TGTGCCAGCAGTTTCTCTAGAGGGAGCACAGATACGCAGTATTTT; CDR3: CASSFSRGSTDTQYF
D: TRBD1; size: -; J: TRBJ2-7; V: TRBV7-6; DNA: TGTGCCAGCAGCCCTCGCCCCGGGACAGCAAGATACGAGCAGTACTTC; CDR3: CASSPRPGTARYEQYF
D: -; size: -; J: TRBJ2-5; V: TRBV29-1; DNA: TGCAGCGTCGAAAGTGCGGGTGATGGGCAAGGGCCCCAGTACTTC; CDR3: CSVESAGDGQGPQYF
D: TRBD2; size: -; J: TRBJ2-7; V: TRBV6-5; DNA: TGTGCCAGCAGTTACGGGGCGGGAGATATTTACGAGCAGTACTTC; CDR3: CASSYGAGDIYEQYF
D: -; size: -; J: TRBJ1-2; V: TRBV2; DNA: TGTGCCAGCACCCTGGAGTATGGCTACACCTTC; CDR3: CASTLEYGYTF
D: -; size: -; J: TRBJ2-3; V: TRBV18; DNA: TGTGCCAGCTCGCACACCCCAGATACGCAGTATTTT; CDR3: CASSHTPDTQYF
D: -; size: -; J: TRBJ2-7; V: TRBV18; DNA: TGTGCCAGCTCACCAAGACATTCCTACGAGCAGTACTTC; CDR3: CASSPRHSYEQYF
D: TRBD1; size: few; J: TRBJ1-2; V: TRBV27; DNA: TGTGCCAGCAGTTTATCGTGGGCAGGGGGCGCGGGCTACACCTTC; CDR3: CASSLSWAGGAGYTF
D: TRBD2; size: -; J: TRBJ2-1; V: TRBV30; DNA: TGTGCCTGGAGGGGACTAGCGGGAGTTGCCTCCTACAATGAGCAGTTCTTC; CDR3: CAWRGLAGVASYNEQFF
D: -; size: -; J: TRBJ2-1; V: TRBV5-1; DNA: TGCGCCAGCAGCTTTGCGACTACCTACAATGAGCAGTTCTTC; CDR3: CASSFATTYNEQFF
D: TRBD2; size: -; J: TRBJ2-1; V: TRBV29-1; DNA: TGCAGCGTTGAAGGACTAGCGGGAGGGCTGAGCTCCTACAATGAGCAGTTCTTC; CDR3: CSVEGLAGGLSSYNEQFF
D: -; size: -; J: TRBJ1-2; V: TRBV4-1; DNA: TGCGCCAGCAGCCAAGGTACAGGAAGCTACTATGGCTACACCTTC; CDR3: CASSQGTGSYYGYTF
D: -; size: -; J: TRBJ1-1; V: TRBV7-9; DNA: TGTGCCAGCAGCCGGACCTCGTACCACACTGAAGCTTTCTTT; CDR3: CASSRTSYHTEAFF
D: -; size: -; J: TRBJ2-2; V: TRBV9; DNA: TGTGCCAGCAGCGTAGGTAGGGAGATGGGCACCGGGGAGCTGTTTTTT; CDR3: CASSVGREMGTGELFF
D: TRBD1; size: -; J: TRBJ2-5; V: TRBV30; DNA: TGTGCCTGGAGTTGGACAGGGGGAGTGGGGACCCAGTACTTC; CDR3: CAWSWTGGVGTQYF
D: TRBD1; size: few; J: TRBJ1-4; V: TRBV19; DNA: TGTGCCAGTAGTCCTCGGACAGGGGCTAATGAAAAACTGTTTTTT; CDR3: CASSPRTGANEKLFF
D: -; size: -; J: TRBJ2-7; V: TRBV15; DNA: TGTGCCACCAGCAGACTTAGCGGATGGGAGCAGTACTTC; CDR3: CATSRLSGWEQYF